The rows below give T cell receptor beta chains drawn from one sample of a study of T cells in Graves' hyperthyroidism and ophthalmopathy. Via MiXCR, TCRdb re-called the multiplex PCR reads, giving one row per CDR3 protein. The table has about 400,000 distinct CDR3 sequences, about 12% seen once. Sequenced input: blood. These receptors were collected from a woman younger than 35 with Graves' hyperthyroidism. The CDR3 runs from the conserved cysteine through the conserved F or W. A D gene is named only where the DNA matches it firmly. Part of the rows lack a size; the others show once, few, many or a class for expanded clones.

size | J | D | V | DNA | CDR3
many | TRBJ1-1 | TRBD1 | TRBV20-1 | TGCAGTGCTACCGGGGGGAGGGGGCACACTGAAGCTTTCTTT | CSATGGRGHTEAFF
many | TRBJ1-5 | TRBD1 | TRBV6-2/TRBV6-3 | TGTGCCAGCAGTTACGGGGACAGGACGGTACGCAATCAGCCCCAGCATTTT | CASSYGDRTVRNQPQHF
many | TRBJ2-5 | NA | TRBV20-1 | TGCAGTGCTAGTCCCGGGAGTCAAGCTAAGACCCAGTACTTC | CSASPGSQAKTQYF
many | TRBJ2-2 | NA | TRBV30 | TGTGCCTGGAGGGGGGGACAGACCACCGGGGAGCTGTTTTTT | CAWRGGQTTGELFF
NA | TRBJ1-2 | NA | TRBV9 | TGTGCCAGCAGCGTAGGACACATTAACTATGGCTACACCTTC | CASSVGHINYGYTF
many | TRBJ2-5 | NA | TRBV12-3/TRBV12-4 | TGTGCCAGCAGTGCGACAGGACCAAAGTACTTC | CASSATGPKYF
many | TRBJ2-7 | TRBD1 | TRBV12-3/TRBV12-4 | TGTGCCAGCACCCGGACAGGAGAATCCTACGAGCAGTACTTC | CASTRTGESYEQYF
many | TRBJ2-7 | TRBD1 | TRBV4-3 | TGCGCCAGCAGCCAAGAGTCTTCCGGGACAGGGGCCTACGAGCAGTACTTC | CASSQESSGTGAYEQYF
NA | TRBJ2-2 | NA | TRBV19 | TGTGCCAGTAGTATAGAAGTTGGCTCGGGGAACACCGGGGAGCTGTTTTTT | CASSIEVGSGNTGELFF
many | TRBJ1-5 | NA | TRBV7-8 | TGTGCCAGCAGCTTGTACCGGGCCACAACCAGCAATCAGCCCCAGCATTTT | CASSLYRATTSNQPQHF
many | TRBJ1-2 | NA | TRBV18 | TGTGCCAGCTCAAAATTCACAGGAGACTATGGCTACACCTTC | CASSKFTGDYGYTF
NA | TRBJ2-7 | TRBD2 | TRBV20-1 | TGCAGTGCTAGACAGCGGGAGGGCCTCTCCTCCGAGCAGTACTTC | CSARQREGLSSEQYF
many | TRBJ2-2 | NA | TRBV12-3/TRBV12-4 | TGTGCCAGCAGCACCCCTAGGAACACCGGGGAGCTGTTTTTT | CASSTPRNTGELFF
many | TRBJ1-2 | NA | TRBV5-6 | TGTGCCAGCAGCTTGGTCACATTTATGAATAAATATGGCTACACCTTC | CASSLVTFMNKYGYTF
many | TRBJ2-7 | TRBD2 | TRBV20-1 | TGCAGTGCTAGGGGTGAAGCGGGGTCCTACGAGCAGTACTTC | CSARGEAGSYEQYF
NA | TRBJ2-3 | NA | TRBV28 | TGTGCCAGCAGTCCCGTGGCTAGCACAGATACGCAGTATTTT | CASSPVASTDTQYF
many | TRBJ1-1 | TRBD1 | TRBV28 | TGTGCCAGCAGTTCCCCGGGACAGGGGGCTTTCTTT | CASSSPGQGAFF
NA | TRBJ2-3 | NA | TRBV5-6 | TGTGCCAGCAGCTTCTCTATGGGAGAAGATACGCAGTATTTT | CASSFSMGEDTQYF
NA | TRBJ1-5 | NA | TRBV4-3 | TGCGCCAGCAGCCAAGGTGTACAGGGAGGTCAGCCCCAGCATTTT | CASSQGVQGGQPQHF
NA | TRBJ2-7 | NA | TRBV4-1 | TGCGCCAGCAGCCAAGGTTGGGCAGGGACCTCCTACGAGCAGTACTTC | CASSQGWAGTSYEQYF
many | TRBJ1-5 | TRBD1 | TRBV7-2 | TGTGCCAGCAGCTTACAGGGGGGGTTCAATCAGCCCCAGCATTTT | CASSLQGGFNQPQHF
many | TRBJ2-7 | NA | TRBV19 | TGTGCCAGTAGTATAGATGCCGGGGGAGTCTACGAGCAGTACTTC | CASSIDAGGVYEQYF
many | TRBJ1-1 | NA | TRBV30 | TGTGCCTGGAGTGTTTCGAACACTGAAGCTTTCTTT | CAWSVSNTEAFF
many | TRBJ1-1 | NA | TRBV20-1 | TGCAGTGCTAGGGGAGCAGGGATCATGAACACTGAAGCTTTCTTT | CSARGAGIMNTEAFF
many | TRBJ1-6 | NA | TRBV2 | TGTGCCAGCAGACCGGGACTGACGAATTCACCCCTCCACTTT | CASRPGLTNSPLHF
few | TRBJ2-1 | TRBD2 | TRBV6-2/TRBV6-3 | TGTGCCAGCAGTCGACTAGCGGGAGAATACAATGAGCAGTTCTTC | CASSRLAGEYNEQFF
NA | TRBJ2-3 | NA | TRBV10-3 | TGTGCCAACGGAGGGGGGCAGGGCAGGGCAGATACGCAGTATTTT | CANGGGQGRADTQYF
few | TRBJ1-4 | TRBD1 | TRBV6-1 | TGTGCCAGCAGAAAGGGACAGGGGTTGGGAAAACTGTTTTTT | CASRKGQGLGKLFF
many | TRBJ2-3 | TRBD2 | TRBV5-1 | TGCGCCAGCAGCTTGGGGGCTAGCGGGAGAGATACGCAGTATTTT | CASSLGASGRDTQYF
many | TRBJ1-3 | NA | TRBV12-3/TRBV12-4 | TGTGCCAGCACCCAAGTGGGTTTCGGAAACGCCATATATTTT | CASTQVGFGNAIYF
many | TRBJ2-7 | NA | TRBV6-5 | TGTGCCAGCAGTTACGATCAGGGCTACGAGCAGTACTTC | CASSYDQGYEQYF
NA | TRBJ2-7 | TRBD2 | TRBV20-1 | TGCAGTGCTAGAGACCCCCCGGGGCTAGCGGGTTCAAGCTCCTACGAGCAGTACTTC | CSARDPPGLAGSSSYEQYF
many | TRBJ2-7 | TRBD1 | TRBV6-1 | TGTGCCAGCCGACCCGGGACAGGGGGACTATCTTACGAGCAGTACTTC | CASRPGTGGLSYEQYF
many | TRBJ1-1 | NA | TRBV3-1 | TGTGCCAGCAGCGGAGAAATAGGGGTTGGAGCTTTCTTT | CASSGEIGVGAFF
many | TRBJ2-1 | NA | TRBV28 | TGTGCCAGCAGTTTATCGCCGGCCGGGCCGAACCACGAGGAGTTCTTC | CASSLSPAGPNHEEFF
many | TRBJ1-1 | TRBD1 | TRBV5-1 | TGCGCCAGCAGCTTGGGACAGGGGCCGCCATTGAACACTGAAGCTTTCTTT | CASSLGQGPPLNTEAFF
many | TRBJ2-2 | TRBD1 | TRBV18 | TGTGCCAGCTCACCACGGGACAGTGTGGGGACCGGGGAGCTGTTTTTT | CASSPRDSVGTGELFF
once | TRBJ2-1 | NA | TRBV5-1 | TGTGCCAGCAGCTTAGACAGCGCCTACAATGAGCAGTTCTTC | CASSLDSAYNEQFF
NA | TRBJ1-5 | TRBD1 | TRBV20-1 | TGCAGTGCTAGGGGGGACAGCCTAAATCAGCCCCAGCATTTT | CSARGDSLNQPQHF
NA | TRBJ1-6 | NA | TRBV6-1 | TGTGCCATCGGGGGGTCTAATAATTCACCCCTCCACTTT | CAIGGSNNSPLHF
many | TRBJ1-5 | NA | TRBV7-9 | TGTGCCAGCAGCTCGTCGACGGCAGCCCAGCCCCAGCATTTT | CASSSSTAAQPQHF
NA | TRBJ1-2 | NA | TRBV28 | TGTGCCAGCAGTACCCCGGACAAGGGGCGGATTGGCTACACCTTC | CASSTPDKGRIGYTF
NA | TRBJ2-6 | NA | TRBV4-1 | TGCGCCAGCAGCGAAAGACAGTCCGGGGCCAACGTCCTGACTTTC | CASSERQSGANVLTF
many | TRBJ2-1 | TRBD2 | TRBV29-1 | TGCAGCGTTGTGGGGACTAGCGGGAGAGTATCCTACAATGAGCAGTTCTTC | CSVVGTSGRVSYNEQFF
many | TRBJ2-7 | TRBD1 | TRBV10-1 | TGCGCCAGCAGTGATCCCGGGACAGGGGACGAGCAGTACTTC | CASSDPGTGDEQYF
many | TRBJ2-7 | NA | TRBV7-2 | TGTGCCAGCAGCTCCCACCTTGGCGGAGCGGGTGAATCCTACGAGCAGTACTTC | CASSSHLGGAGESYEQYF
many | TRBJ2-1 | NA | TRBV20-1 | TGCAGTGCTACCAGGGGACCCGGGGATGAGCAGTTCTTC | CSATRGPGDEQFF
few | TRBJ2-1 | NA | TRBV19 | TGTGCCAGTAGTATGGGAGGGGGGGGCTCCTACAATGAGCAGTTCTTC | CASSMGGGGSYNEQFF
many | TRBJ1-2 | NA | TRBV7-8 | TGTGCCAGCAGCTTGGCAGGCAATGGCTACACCTTC | CASSLAGNGYTF
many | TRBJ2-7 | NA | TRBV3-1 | TGTGCCAGCAGCCAAGCCTACGGAGCCTACGAGCAGTACTTC | CASSQAYGAYEQYF
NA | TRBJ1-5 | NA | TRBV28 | TGTGCCAGCAGTTTTATAGGCGGGAATAGCAATCAGCCCCAGCATTTT | CASSFIGGNSNQPQHF
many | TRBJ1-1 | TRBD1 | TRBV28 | TGTGCCAGCAGTTTAACCTCGACAGGGCCCCGCACTGAAGCTTTCTTT | CASSLTSTGPRTEAFF
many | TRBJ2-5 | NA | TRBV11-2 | TGTGCCAGCAGCTTAGTAGGGGGGAGTGGAGTGGAGACCCAGTACTTC | CASSLVGGSGVETQYF
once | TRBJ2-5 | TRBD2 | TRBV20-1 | TGCAGTGCCTCGACAGCGGGGGGTCCGAGAGCCCAAGAGACCCAGTACTTC | CSASTAGGPRAQETQYF